This entry is about one T cell receptor beta chain. This receptor's antigen is unknown. No clone much larger than this one lies a single base away; base qualities are absent. The immunoSEQ Assay, a bias-controlled multiplex PCR, was used to amplify TCRbeta CDR3 regions from genomic DNA. The paper's processing steps were these. Within the assay, amplification of reference gene primers was used to estimate how many nucleated cells each sample contained. To quantify the absolute abundance of each unique TCRbeta CDR3 rearrangement, sequence reads were collapsed and filtered. For each sample, productive Simpson clonality was calculated by taking the square root of Simpson's diversity index across productive rearrangements. In its TCRdb copy, this immuneACCESS table keeps in-frame sequences only and misses some clones. Where compared with another copy, unresolved V genes explain less than half of these, and the others have no known cause. That table is the source of V, J and clone size, and D and trimming were worked out from the DNA. The sample includes about 250,000 clones, with about 91% observed a single time. The top ten clonotypes cover under 8% of the sample.

The record originates from a study of blood T cell repertoires in COVID-19 (dated by TCRdb to 2019 to 2021). Background on the whole study: The collaborator samples originated in the United States, Italy and Spain and spanned the acute and convalescent phases of COVID-19. The material from the prospective study consisted of cDNA or gDNA derived from T cells, B-cell-depleted T cells, or PBMCs. Nearly every sample came with metadata listing a de-identified subject ID, COVID-19 status, age in years and sex. The samples were drawn from two sources: the first 160 participants of the ongoing ImmuneRACE study, and 1,254 subjects contributed by 6 global collaborators. The repertoires were made available in a free public database intended to serve as a resource for research on the immune response to SARS-CoV-2. The dataset comprised deeply sampled blood TCRbeta repertoires from subjects exposed to, actively infected with, or recovered from COVID-19. Where HLA class I and class II types were available, the types were taken from metadata supplied by the sample provider, not from assay-based typing.

One collaborating source in Seattle enrolled patients while the patients were actively infected and followed the patients over time throughout the course of disease. Whole blood was collected in K2EDTA tubes by collaborating institutions according to the institutions' own protocols. For TCRbeta analysis, collaborators shipped samples as frozen whole blood, isolated PBMCs, or DNA extracted from either of those sample types. Study-level results and caveats: Clinical and demographic metadata were provided uncurated, with the amount varying by source and participant.

Reading from cysteine to phenylalanine, the CDR3 counts 16 amino acids. CDR3 DNA is the only sequence kept; it has 48 bases, read in frame from the first base. CDR1 is given as LGHDT and CDR2 as YNNKEL, both from the germline V gene (reference sequence). The V end loses 1 base and the J end loses 3 bases, and a stretch of 12 bases separates them. The sequence was collected from a woman in her 30s with COVID-19, enrolled during active disease. The chain is made from TRBV3-1 (or the pseudogene TRBV3-2) and TRBJ1-4; a tentative D match to TRBD1 spans 6 bases. What was sequenced was peripheral blood. CDR3 protein: CASSQAQGLANEKLFF. The DNA sequence reads TGTGCCAGCAGCCAAGCCCAGGGGCTCGCTAATGAAAAACTGTTTTTT.